This is a list of T cell receptor beta chains from one sample in a study of cytomegalovirus exposure and HLA in healthy donors. Sequencing used immunoSEQ multiplex PCR; TCRdb keeps in-frame clones, though not all of them. The sample carries tens of thousands of clones, roughly three quarters recorded once. Input material: PBMCs. These TCRs come from a man between 25 and 39 years old in good health and CMV-seronegative. Both conserved end residues are part of each CDR3. A D gene is named only where the DNA matches it firmly. Part of the rows lack a size; the others show once, few, many or a class for expanded clones.

D gene: -; V gene: TRBV7-6; clone size: -; J gene: TRBJ2-7; CDR3 DNA: TGTGCCAGCAGCGGCAGGGGATACGAGCAGTACTTC; CDR3 protein: CASSGRGYEQYF
D gene: TRBD2; V gene: TRBV2; clone size: -; J gene: TRBJ2-3; CDR3 DNA: TGTGCCAGCACCGGGACTAGCGGAATCACAGATACGCAGTATTTT; CDR3 protein: CASTGTSGITDTQYF
D gene: TRBD1; V gene: TRBV5-4; clone size: -; J gene: TRBJ1-4; CDR3 DNA: TGTGCCAGCAGCGTTCAGGGGGCGGCTGAAAAACTGTTTTTT; CDR3 protein: CASSVQGAAEKLFF
D gene: TRBD2; V gene: TRBV19; clone size: -; J gene: TRBJ2-1; CDR3 DNA: TGTGCCAGTAGTTTCGGGGGGGGCCCGTACAATGAGCAGTTCTTC; CDR3 protein: CASSFGGGPYNEQFF
D gene: TRBD2; V gene: TRBV11-2; clone size: -; J gene: TRBJ2-1; CDR3 DNA: TGTGCCAGCAGCCCAACGGGACTAGCGGACTCCTATGAGCAGTTCTTC; CDR3 protein: CASSPTGLADSYEQFF
D gene: -; V gene: TRBV2; clone size: -; J gene: TRBJ2-5; CDR3 DNA: TGTGCCAGCAGCGTCACAGGGAGGGCGACCCAGTACTTC; CDR3 protein: CASSVTGRATQYF
D gene: TRBD1; V gene: TRBV13; clone size: -; J gene: TRBJ1-4; CDR3 DNA: TGTGCCAGCAGCTCCCGGGACAGGGGCGCTAATGAAAAACTGTTTTTT; CDR3 protein: CASSSRDRGANEKLFF
D gene: -; V gene: TRBV10-3; clone size: once; J gene: TRBJ2-7; CDR3 DNA: TGTGCCATCAGGAGCAACTACGAGCAGTACTTC; CDR3 protein: CAIRSNYEQYF
D gene: TRBD2; V gene: TRBV6-4; clone size: -; J gene: TRBJ2-3; CDR3 DNA: TGTGCCAGCAGTGTACTAGCGGGGTCAGATACGCAGTATTTT; CDR3 protein: CASSVLAGSDTQYF
D gene: -; V gene: TRBV14; clone size: -; J gene: TRBJ2-7; CDR3 DNA: TGTGCCAGCAGCCACATCGAGGGTCTGGGCTACGAGCAGTACTTC; CDR3 protein: CASSHIEGLGYEQYF
D gene: -; V gene: TRBV5-8; clone size: -; J gene: TRBJ1-2; CDR3 DNA: TGTGCCAGCAGCTTTGGCGAGGATGATGGCTACACCTTC; CDR3 protein: CASSFGEDDGYTF